The 5 T cell receptor beta chains reported below all come from one sample, sequenced in a study of blood T cell repertoires in COVID-19 (dated by TCRdb to the early 2020s). Receptors were amplified or captured by the immunoSEQ multiplex PCR assay. TCRdb re-hosts the immuneACCESS table, in-frame sequences only. Its copies lack some clones; in the studies checked, an unresolved V gene accounts for under half of them, and the cause for the rest is not known. This sample comprises 240,000 or so clones, approximately 91% of them detected only once. Just under 0.8% of the sample is taken by the ten largest. Sample: peripheral blood. These receptors came from a woman in her thirties with acute or convalescent COVID-19.

This chain uses TRBV9 with TRBJ2-7; a weak D match, TRBD2 (5 bases). There are 13 residues in the CDR3. The V end lost 0 bases, the J end lost 6 bases, and 10 bases lay between the germline ends. Germline V lookup: CDR1 SGDLS, CDR2 YYNGEE. CDR3 in DNA: TGTGCCAGCAGCGTAGCTCGGAGGCGCGAGCAGTACTTC. This codes for CASSVARRREQYF.

The chain joins TRBV20-1 to TRBJ2-1; 7 bases fit TRBD2. Germline V CDR1 and CDR2: DFQATT, SNEGSKA (reference sequence). The length of the CDR3 is 14 residues. V gave up 3 bases and J gave up 4 bases; unmatched junction bases: 6. CDR3 sequence: CSASYSGTYNEQFF. In nucleotides, the CDR3 is TGCAGTGCTAGTTACAGCGGGACGTACAATGAGCAGTTCTTC.

The chain combines TRBV7-9 with TRBJ2-6, with TRBD1 matching over 7 bases. In germline, CDR1 is SEHNR, CDR2 FQNEAQ (reference sequence). V shed 1 base, J shed 3 bases, and the junction held 9 bases outside the gene matches. The length of the CDR3 is 18 residues. Here the CDR3 reads CASSLGRGRGYGANVLTF. The CDR3 nucleotides are TGTGCCAGCAGCTTAGGAAGGGGGCGCGGATATGGGGCCAACGTCCTGACTTTC.

The chain is built from TRBV7-2 and TRBJ2-5; 7 nucleotides match TRBD1. The germline V gene has CDR1 SGHTA and CDR2 FQGNSA. The V gene end was trimmed by 5 bases and the J gene end by 2 bases; junction bases not matched to a gene: 8. The CDR3 has 15 residues. The CDR3 DNA is TGTGCCAGCAGCACAGGACAGGTGGATCAAGAGACCCAGTACTTC. Translating gives CASSTGQVDQETQYF.

V gene TRBV5-4 combines with J gene TRBJ1-2; 9 positions match TRBD1. Trimming removed 2 bases from V and 4 bases from J; junction bases left unmatched: 6. The CDR3 is 15 residues long. Germline-derived CDR1 and CDR2 are SGHNT and YYREEE (reference sequence). In DNA form, the CDR3 reads TGTGCCAGCAGCTTTTCTTGGGACAGGGTCTATGGCTACACCTTC. Protein sequence: CASSFSWDRVYGYTF.